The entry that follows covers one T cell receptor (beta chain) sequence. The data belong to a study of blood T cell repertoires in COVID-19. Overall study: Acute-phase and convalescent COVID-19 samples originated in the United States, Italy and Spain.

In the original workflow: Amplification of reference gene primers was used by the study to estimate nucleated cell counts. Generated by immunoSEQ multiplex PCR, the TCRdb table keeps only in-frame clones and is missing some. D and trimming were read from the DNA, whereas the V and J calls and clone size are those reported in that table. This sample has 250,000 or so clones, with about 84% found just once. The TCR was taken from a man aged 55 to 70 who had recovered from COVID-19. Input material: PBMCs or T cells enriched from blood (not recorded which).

In DNA form, the CDR3 reads TGTGCCAGCAGCTACCAGGGCGACTATGGCTACACCTTC. As protein: CASSYQGDYGYTF. V is TRBV11-2 and J is TRBJ1-2, with D maybe TRBD1 (5 bases). CDR3 size: 13 residues. Trimming pared 4 bases from V and 3 bases from J, leaving 9 bases between. Germline CDR1 SGHAT, CDR2 FQNNGV. The variable domain in full, with the rest retrieved from reference TRBV11-2 and TRBJ1-2, is EAGVAQSPRYKIIEKRQSVAFWCNPISGHATLYWYQQILGQGPKLLIQFQNNGVVDDSQLPKDRFSAERLKGVDSTLKIQPAKLEDSAVYLCASSYQGDYGYTFGSGTRLTVV.